Listed below are T cell receptor beta chains from one sample, sequenced in a study of cytomegalovirus exposure and HLA in healthy donors. Method: immunoSEQ multiplex PCR; TCRdb's copy keeps in-frame clones and lacks some. The repertoire holds approximately 54,000 clones, with 82% as singletons. Sequenced material: PBMCs. The origin of the receptors is a woman between 18 and 29 years old in good health and CMV-seronegative. Both conserved end residues are part of each CDR3. A D gene is named only where the DNA matches it firmly.

d_call: TRBD2
j_call: TRBJ2-1
v_call: TRBV29-1
cdr3_aa: CSVGGLAGSLLINEQFF

d_call: -
j_call: TRBJ1-5
v_call: TRBV28
cdr3_aa: CASSSQAFPQHF

d_call: TRBD2
j_call: TRBJ2-1
v_call: TRBV6-1
cdr3_aa: CASLTGTSGNHEQFF

d_call: -
j_call: TRBJ2-1
v_call: TRBV5-1
cdr3_aa: CASSLAQTIYNEQFF

d_call: -
j_call: TRBJ1-5
v_call: TRBV6-1
cdr3_aa: CASSAPVRDKNQPQHF

d_call: TRBD2
j_call: TRBJ2-7
v_call: TRBV6-5
cdr3_aa: CASSYSRTSGAYEQYF

d_call: TRBD1
j_call: TRBJ2-7
v_call: TRBV27
cdr3_aa: CASVKGQGSNEQYF

d_call: -
j_call: TRBJ1-5
v_call: TRBV6-1
cdr3_aa: CASSEPDSNQPQHF

d_call: -
j_call: TRBJ2-6
v_call: TRBV4-2
cdr3_aa: CASSNQGARSGANGLTF

d_call: -
j_call: TRBJ2-1
v_call: TRBV19
cdr3_aa: CASSILRDYNEQFF

d_call: TRBD1
j_call: TRBJ1-1
v_call: TRBV29-1
cdr3_aa: CSEHAGTEAFF

d_call: -
j_call: TRBJ1-4
v_call: TRBV27
cdr3_aa: CASSFGGREEKLFF

d_call: TRBD2
j_call: TRBJ2-5
v_call: TRBV6-5
cdr3_aa: CASSSGLAAKTQYF

d_call: -
j_call: TRBJ2-6
v_call: TRBV6-4
cdr3_aa: CASSPDANSGANGLTF

d_call: -
j_call: TRBJ1-1
v_call: TRBV15
cdr3_aa: CATSSLFGAGGNTEAFF

d_call: -
j_call: TRBJ2-2
v_call: TRBV6-4
cdr3_aa: CASSEGGVANTGELFF

d_call: TRBD1
j_call: TRBJ1-1
v_call: TRBV9
cdr3_aa: CASSVPSGGKAFF